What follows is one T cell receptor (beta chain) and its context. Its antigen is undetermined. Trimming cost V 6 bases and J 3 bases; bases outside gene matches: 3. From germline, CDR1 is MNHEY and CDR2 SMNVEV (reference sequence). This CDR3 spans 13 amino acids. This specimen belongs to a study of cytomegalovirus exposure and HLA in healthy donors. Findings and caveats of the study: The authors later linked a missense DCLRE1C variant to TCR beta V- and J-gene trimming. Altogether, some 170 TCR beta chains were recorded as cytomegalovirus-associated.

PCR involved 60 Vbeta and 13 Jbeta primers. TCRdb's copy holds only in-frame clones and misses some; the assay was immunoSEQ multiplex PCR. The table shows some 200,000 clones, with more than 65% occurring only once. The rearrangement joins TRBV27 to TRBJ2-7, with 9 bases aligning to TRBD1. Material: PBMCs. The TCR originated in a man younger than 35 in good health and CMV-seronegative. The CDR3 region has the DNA TGTGCCAGCAGAAGACAGGGGGGCTACGAGCAGTACTTC. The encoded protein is CASRRQGGYEQYF.